This entry lists 24 T cell receptor beta chains sequenced from one sample in a study of control samples from healthy donors and cancer patients. Sequencing was performed with immunoSEQ multiplex PCR; in TCRdb, only in-frame clones are kept and a portion is missing. Of around 170,000 clones in the sample, approximately 90% were seen once. Sequenced input: blood. Receptor source: a man between 25 and 39 years old in good health.

This chain connects TRBV5-4 to TRBJ2-3; 9 bases match TRBD2. Germline V gives CDR1 SGHNT, CDR2 YYREEE (reference sequence). J lost 0 bases, V lost 4 bases, and 6 bases had no gene match. The CDR3 totals 16 residues. The CDR3 nucleotides read TGTGCCAGCAGCCCGAGACTAGCGGATAGCACAGATACGCAGTATTTT. Residues: CASSPRLADSTDTQYF. Filled out from reference TRBV5-4 and TRBJ2-3, the complete variable domain reads ETGVTQSPTHLIKTRGQQVTLRCSSQSGHNTVSWYQQALGQGPQFIFQYYREEENGRGNFPPRFSGLQFPNYSSELNVNALELDDSALYLCASSPRLADSTDTQYFGPGTRLTVL.

The V and J genes are TRBV4-1 and TRBJ1-1; D is possibly TRBD1 (5 bases). In germline, CDR1 is MGHRA, CDR2 YSYEKL. V was trimmed by 8 bases and J by 2 bases, leaving 18 bases between them. The CDR3 has 15 residues. DNA of the CDR3: TGCGCCAGCGGGGTGAGGGGCAGCCCAAACACTGAAGCTTTCTTT. Its protein is CASGVRGSPNTEAFF.

The rearrangement links TRBV28 to TRBJ1-1; 7 nucleotides align to TRBD1. The germline gives CDR1 MDHEN, CDR2 SYDVKM. The CDR3 covers 18 residues. The V gene end was trimmed by 7 bases and the J gene end by 3 bases; junction bases not matched to a gene: 20. The CDR3, as DNA: TGTGCCAGCAAGGGACTAAGGGGGCGCAGAAAGAGGGACACTGAAGCTTTCTTT. It codes for CASKGLRGRRKRDTEAFF.

The chain employs TRBV29-1 and TRBJ2-1, with unresolved D. Germline values: CDR1 SQVTM, CDR2 ANQGSEA. The V end lost 4 bases, the J end lost 7 bases, and 5 bases lay between the germline ends. The CDR3 runs to 10 residues. This CDR3 is CSVARNEQFF. The CDR3 DNA is TGCAGCGTTGCGCGGAATGAGCAGTTCTTC.

This rearrangement joins TRBV11-3 to TRBJ2-7, with D possibly matching TRBD1 (6 bases). This CDR3 region has 14 residues. Germline-derived CDR1 and CDR2 are SGHNT and YENEEA. The V gene lost 5 bases and the J gene lost 9 bases, with 20 bases spanning the gap. CDR3 coding DNA: TGTGCCAGCAGCCCTGGCAGGGGTCGTAAGGGGCAGTACTTC. Translation: CASSPGRGRKGQYF.

This chain uses TRBV5-4 with TRBJ2-3; 7 nucleotides line up with TRBD2. Germline V lookup: CDR1 SGHNT, CDR2 YYREEE (reference sequence). CDR3 length equals 16 residues. V shed 1 base and J 7 bases; nucleotides not matched to a gene: 12. The CDR3 bases are TGTGCCAGCAGCTTGACCGGGGGAGGGTCTGGGAATACGCAGTATTTT. Protein sequence: CASSLTGGGSGNTQYF.

V gene TRBV19 combines with J gene TRBJ1-6; TRBD1 is a possible D gene (6 bases). The V end lost 3 bases, the J end lost 10 bases, and 19 bases lay between the germline ends. This CDR3 has 16 amino acids. Germline CDR1 LNHDA, CDR2 SQIVND (reference sequence). This CDR3 reads CASSIWGTGSESPLHF. The CDR3 nucleotides read TGTGCCAGTAGTATTTGGGGCACAGGGTCTGAATCACCCCTCCACTTT.

The V call is TRBV27, the J call TRBJ1-6, with TRBD1 matching 8 bases. Germline assignment: CDR1 MNHEY and CDR2 SMNVEV (reference sequence). This CDR3 spans 17 amino acids. V shed 5 bases and J 7 bases; nucleotides not matched to a gene: 13. CDR3 loop: CASSPGQGRSGNSPLHF. CDR3 nucleotide sequence: TGTGCCAGCAGTCCCGGACAGGGAAGGTCTGGGAATTCACCCCTCCACTTT.

The V gene is TRBV5-1, the J gene TRBJ2-7; D may be TRBD1 (6 bases). Per germline, CDR1 SGHRS and CDR2 YFSETQ. The CDR3 runs to 14 residues. V lost 0 bases, J lost 5 bases, and 12 bases lay in between. The CDR3 region is CASSLVPNRDEQYF. In nucleotides, the CDR3 is TGCGCCAGCAGCTTGGTCCCCAACAGGGACGAGCAGTACTTC.

The chain couples TRBV5-1 to TRBJ2-5; D remains unclear. This CDR3 is built from 17 residues. Germline V CDR1 and CDR2: SGHRS, YFSETQ. The V gene lost 0 bases and the J gene lost 4 bases, with 19 bases spanning the gap. The CDR3 protein is CASSLGAQQSGIETQYF. CDR3 in DNA: TGCGCCAGCAGCTTGGGAGCGCAGCAATCTGGTATAGAGACCCAGTACTTC.

The V call is TRBV6-1, the J call TRBJ2-7, with 8 bases fitting TRBD1. Germline CDR1 reads MNHNS; CDR2 reads SASEGT. The CDR3 is 19 amino acids. The junction had 16 bases not matched to a gene; V was cut back by 3 bases and J by 0 bases. The CDR3 region has the DNA TGTGCCAGCAGTGACCCCTTTACCGGGACAGGAAAGAGCTCCTACGAGCAGTACTTC. It specifies CASSDPFTGTGKSSYEQYF.

The CDR3, as DNA: TGCGCCAGCAGCCAGGACAGGACGAACACTGAAGCTTTCTTT. Encoded protein: CASSQDRTNTEAFF. J is TRBJ1-1 and V is TRBV4-1; 7 positions match TRBD1. V lost 3 bases, J lost 1 base, and 2 bases stayed unmatched. This CDR3 is 14 amino acids long. CDR1 MGHRA and CDR2 YSYEKL come from the germline V gene.

The table lists this clone with a few counts. V is TRBV12-2 and J is TRBJ2-7; no DNA check was done on the table's D call, TRBD2. TRBV12-2 is noted as a pseudogene. The length of the CDR3 is 12 residues. The CDR3 nucleotides are TGTGCAAGTCGTACCGGTACCTACGAGCAGTACTTC. Translated, it gives CASRTGTYEQYF.

In nucleotides, the CDR3 is TGCGCCAGCAGCTTGGAGGGACAGGGGATTGAAGCTTTCTTT. This gives the protein CASSLEGQGIEAFF. The chain combines TRBV5-1 with TRBJ1-1, with TRBD1 identical over 10 bases. CDR3 length: 14 amino acids. After removal of 0 bases from V and 7 bases from J, the junction contained 3 bases not matched to a gene. Germline CDR1 and CDR2: SGHRS and YFSETQ.

The table lists this clone with a count of one. The chain combines TRBV11-2 with TRBJ2-7, with a weak D call TRBD2 (6 bases). Germline values: CDR1 SGHAT, CDR2 FQNNGV. Trimming removed 1 base at V and 7 bases at J, with 17 bases between. This CDR3 contains 15 residues. CDR3 sequence reads: CASSLGTPGREEQYF. DNA of the CDR3: TGTGCCAGCAGCTTAGGGACCCCAGGGCGGGAAGAGCAGTACTTC.

The chain links TRBV19 to TRBJ2-2; the match to TRBD2 covers 16 bases. Trimming took 4 bases from V and 1 from J; bases not matched to a gene: 6. This CDR3 is built from 19 residues. The germline CDR1 and CDR2 sequences are LNHDA and SQIVND (reference sequence). The CDR3 nucleotides are TGTGCCAGTAGTACGGGACTAGCGGGAGGGCCCGGGAACACCGGGGAGCTGTTTTTT. Protein: CASSTGLAGGPGNTGELFF. Full variable domain (outside the CDR3, taken from reference TRBV19 and TRBJ2-2): DGGITQSPKYLFRKEGQNVTLSCEQNLNHDAMYWYRQDPGQGLRLIYYSQIVNDFQKGDIAEGYSVSREKKESFPLTVTSAQKNPTAFYLCASSTGLAGGPGNTGELFFGEGSRLTVL.

This clone was detected only once. The chain recombines TRBV2 with TRBJ1-3; D call uncertain. Germline assignment: CDR1 SNHLY and CDR2 FYNNEI. CDR3 size: 16 residues. The V and J ends lost 4 bases and 0 bases respectively, with 13 bases between them. This chain's CDR3 is CASSVRGPSSGNTIYF. The CDR3 DNA sequence: TGTGCCAGCAGTGTCCGCGGCCCTAGCTCTGGAAACACCATATATTTT.

The J gene is TRBJ2-5, the V gene TRBV5-1; 12 nucleotides line up with TRBD2. CDR1 SGHRS and CDR2 YFSETQ come from the germline V gene. The CDR3 consists of 18 residues. The V gene end was trimmed by 3 bases and the J gene end by 2 bases; junction bases not matched to a gene: 11. The CDR3 protein is CASSSGHTSGGWQETQYF. CDR3 in DNA: TGCGCCAGCAGCTCCGGCCACACTAGCGGGGGGTGGCAAGAGACCCAGTACTTC.

This chain connects TRBV4-2 to TRBJ1-1; 8 bases are a match to TRBD1. The CDR3 loop spans 15 amino acids. In germline, CDR1 is LGHNA, CDR2 YNFKEQ. V was pared by 2 bases and J by 3 bases, with 5 bases of the junction left unmatched. CDR3 loop: CASSQLDRDDTEAFF. CDR3 DNA sequence: TGTGCCAGCAGCCAATTGGACAGGGATGACACTGAAGCTTTCTTT.

There are a few counts of this clone. The V call is TRBV5-1, the J call TRBJ1-1; TRBD1 might be the D (5 bases). Trimming stripped 4 bases from V and 0 bases from J, with 16 bases between. CDR1 and CDR2 (germline): SGHRS, YFSETQ. The CDR3 extends over 16 amino acids. CDR3 protein: CASSLTASFMNTEAFF. CDR3 bases: TGCGCCAGCAGCCTGACAGCCAGTTTCATGAACACTGAAGCTTTCTTT.

This clone was seen just once. The chain combines TRBV28 with TRBJ1-4, with TRBD1 identical over 7 bases. Losses at the gene ends were 5 bases for V and 8 bases for J; bases not matched to a gene: 11. The CDR3 length is 15 residues. Germline V gene lookup returns CDR1 MDHEN and CDR2 SYDVKM. The CDR3 protein is CASSDGQEMIEKLFF. The CDR3 nucleotides read TGTGCCAGCAGTGACGGACAGGAGATGATAGAAAAACTGTTTTTT.

J is TRBJ2-3 and V is TRBV4-1, with 8 positions matching TRBD2. Unmatched junction bases numbered 8, after V lost 3 bases and J lost 0 bases. The CDR3 totals 17 residues. Germline V gives CDR1 MGHRA, CDR2 YSYEKL. CDR3 sequence: CASSHGRGYPSTDTQYF. CDR3 nucleotide sequence: TGCGCCAGCAGCCACGGGAGGGGCTATCCGAGCACAGATACGCAGTATTTT.

This clone was counted once. This sequence joins TRBV9 and TRBJ2-1, with 10 bases matching TRBD2. This CDR3 is built from 13 residues. V lost 4 bases, J lost 6 bases, and 1 base stayed unmatched. Germline CDR1 and CDR2: SGDLS and YYNGEE. The CDR3, as DNA: TGTGCCAGCAGCCGGACTAGCGGCAATGAGCAGTTCTTC. Translation: CASSRTSGNEQFF.

The chain carries TRBV3-1 (or the pseudogene TRBV3-2) and TRBJ1-3; no definite D call. The V gene's germline CDR1 is LGHDT and CDR2 YNNKEL (reference sequence). This CDR3 region has 15 residues. Trimming removed 4 bases from V and 3 bases from J, with 13 bases in between. DNA for the CDR3: TGTGCCAGCAGCCCCCGGGAGTGGGGTGGAAACACCATATATTTT. It is translated as CASSPREWGGNTIYF.